This T cell receptor beta chain was retrieved from a study of tumor-infiltrating lymphocytes in primary liver carcinoma (TCRdb year 2017). The study in broad terms: Between November 2015 and March 2016, a few patients in China with histopathologically diagnosed primary liver carcinoma had surgical resection. Hepatocellular carcinoma (four) or combined HCC and intrahepatic cholangiocarcinoma (one) was present in the five patients, who were three men and two women aged 30 to 69 years. The five patients had tumors of stage T1-T3 N0M0, with maximum diameters ranging from about 4.2 to 10 cm. Each sample produced about 3.5 to 8 million productive TCRbeta reads, and read depth showed no significant difference between tissue types. For each liver tumor, the study sampled five regions along with adjacent normal tissue and blood, and applied TCRbeta repertoire sequencing, expression microarrays and whole-exome sequencing. A total of around 35 specimens from 5 patients, comprising about 25 tumor regions, 5 adjacent noncancerous liver tissues and 5 peripheral blood samples, were covered by TCRbeta repertoire sequencing. High reproducibility was observed for the technical replicate repertoires, with mean shared-clone rates about 0.89 and correlation coefficients above 0.98. Results and caveats for the whole study, not just this receptor: Only the TCR beta chain was sequenced, which likely underestimates true repertoire diversity because unpaired alpha chains were not captured. The top 250 clones made up a significantly larger repertoire fraction in tumors than in blood (p = 0.039). Only five or six patients were included in the study, and the authors note that the findings should be validated in a larger study. Pairs of tumor regions showed greater repertoire overlap (mean roughly 36%) than tumor-adjacent pairs (about 17%) or tumor-blood pairs (approximately 14%), which is consistent with antigen-driven expansion. Since the samples were bulk and unsorted, there was no way to compare CD4+ and CD8+ T cell repertoires.

CDR3 length: 16 amino acids, cysteine to phenylalanine. The entry retains the CDR3 DNA only, 48 bases that are in frame from base 1. From V the trimming removes 1 base and from J it removes 3 bases, while the gene matches leave 5 bases of the junction unaccounted for. According to the germline V gene, CDR1 reads SGHDT and CDR2 reads YYEEEE. A constant-region primer and ProtoScript II reverse transcriptase were used to reverse-transcribe TCRbeta-specific cDNA from roughly 0.5 ug total RNA. The TCRbeta libraries were prepared through three rounds of nested multiplex PCR following a slightly modified ARM-PCR procedure. Each of the first two PCR rounds ran for roughly 9 cycles and used multiplex TRBV1-TRBV30 forward primers together with a Cbeta reverse primer. Sample barcodes and Illumina adapters were added in a final 25-cycle PCR using Deep VentR polymerase. Amplicons of 200-500 bp were gel-purified with a QIAquick gel extraction kit before sequencing. An Illumina HiSeq 2500 was used to sequence the TCRbeta amplicons, generating 250-bp paired-end reads. Per the original workflow: Trimmomatic v0.33 was used to quality-trim the reads, and FLASH v1.2.11 was used to merge paired reads so that full CDR3 sequences could be recovered. MiGEC v1.2.1b assigned V, D and J germline segments to the rearranged TCRbeta sequences. Clonotype statistics and Shannon-Wiener diversity indices were calculated with VDJtools v1.0.0. Except for diversity analysis, only each sample's 250 most abundant clonotypes were used in subsequent analyses to reduce sampling bias. TCRdb applied fastp at Q25 and MiXCR to the public reads, then kept only in-frame beta chains. Entries are consolidated by CDR3 protein sequence, retaining the most common genes and DNA. These V and J calls derive from TCRdb rather than the authors' analysis. The sample records roughly 180,000 distinct CDR3 sequences, 50% to 75% of which are singletons. The top ten clonotypes cover approximately 70% of the sample.

RNA from unsorted whole blood was extracted with TRIzol reagent, and germline DNA was obtained with the DNeasy Blood & Tissue kit. At the time of sampling, the patients had chronic HBV infection and had not received any treatment. Before surgery, roughly 4 milliliters of peripheral blood were drawn into K2EDTA tubes. Comments on this clonotype: Its antigen is currently not known. Base qualities were left out, and no much larger clone turns up one base away.

Recombination connected TRBV5-6 to TRBJ2-2, with 8 bases matching TRBD1. This TCR was sampled from a man in his forties with primary liver carcinoma and hepatitis B virus infection. Sequencing was carried out using peripheral blood. The CDR3 corresponds to CASSLLDRADTGELFF. At the DNA level, the sequence is TGTGCCAGCAGCTTGTTGGACAGGGCGGACACCGGGGAGCTGTTTTTT.